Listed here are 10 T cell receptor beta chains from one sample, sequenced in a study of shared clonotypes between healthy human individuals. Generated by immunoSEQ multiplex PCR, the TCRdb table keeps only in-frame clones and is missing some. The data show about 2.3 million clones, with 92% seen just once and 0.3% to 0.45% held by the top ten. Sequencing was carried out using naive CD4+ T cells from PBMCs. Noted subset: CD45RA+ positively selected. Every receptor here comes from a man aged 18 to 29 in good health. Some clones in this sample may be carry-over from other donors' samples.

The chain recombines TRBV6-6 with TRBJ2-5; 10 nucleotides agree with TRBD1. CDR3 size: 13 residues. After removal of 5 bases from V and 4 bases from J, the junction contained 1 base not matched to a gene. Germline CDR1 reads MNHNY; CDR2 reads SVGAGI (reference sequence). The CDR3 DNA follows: TGTGCCAGCAGTGGACAGGGGGGAGAGACCCAGTACTTC. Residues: CASSGQGGETQYF.

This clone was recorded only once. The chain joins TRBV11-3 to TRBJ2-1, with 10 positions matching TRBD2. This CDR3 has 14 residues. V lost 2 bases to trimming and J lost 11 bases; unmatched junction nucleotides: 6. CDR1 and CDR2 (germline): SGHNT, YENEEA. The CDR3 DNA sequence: TGTGCCAGCAGCTTACTAGCGGGAGATAAAAAGCAGTTCTTC. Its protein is CASSLLAGDKKQFF.

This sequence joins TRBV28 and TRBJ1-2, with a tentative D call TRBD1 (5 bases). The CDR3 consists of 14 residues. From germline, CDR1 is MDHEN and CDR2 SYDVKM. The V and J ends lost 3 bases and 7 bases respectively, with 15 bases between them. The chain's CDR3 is CASSFRGRVGGYTF. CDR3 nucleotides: TGTGCCAGCAGTTTTCGCGGCAGGGTGGGTGGCTACACCTTC.

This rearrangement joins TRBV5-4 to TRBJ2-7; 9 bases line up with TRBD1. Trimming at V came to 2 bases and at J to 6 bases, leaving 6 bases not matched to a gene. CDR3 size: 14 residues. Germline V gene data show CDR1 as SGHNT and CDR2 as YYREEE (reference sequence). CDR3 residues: CASSLGTGHREQYF. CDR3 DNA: TGTGCCAGCAGCTTAGGGACAGGGCACCGCGAGCAGTACTTC.

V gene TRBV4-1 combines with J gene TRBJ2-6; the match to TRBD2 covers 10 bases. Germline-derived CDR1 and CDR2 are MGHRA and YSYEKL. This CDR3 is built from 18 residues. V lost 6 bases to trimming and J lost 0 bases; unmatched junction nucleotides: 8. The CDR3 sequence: CASSAQAGGISGANVLTF. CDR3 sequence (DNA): TGCGCCAGCAGTGCGCAAGCGGGAGGGATCTCTGGGGCCAACGTCCTGACTTTC.

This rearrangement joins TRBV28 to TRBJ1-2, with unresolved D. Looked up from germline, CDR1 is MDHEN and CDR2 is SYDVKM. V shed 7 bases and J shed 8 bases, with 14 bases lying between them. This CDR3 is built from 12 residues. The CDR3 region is CASNRPLWGYTF. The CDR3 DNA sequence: TGTGCCAGCAACAGACCCCTTTGGGGCTACACCTTC.

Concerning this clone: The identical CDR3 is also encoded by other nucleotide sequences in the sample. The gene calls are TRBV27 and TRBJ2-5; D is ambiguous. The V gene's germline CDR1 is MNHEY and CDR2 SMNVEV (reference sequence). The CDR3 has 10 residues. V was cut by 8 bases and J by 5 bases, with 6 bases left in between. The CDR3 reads CASGRETQYF. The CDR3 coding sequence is TGTGCCAGCGGACGGGAGACCCAGTACTTC.

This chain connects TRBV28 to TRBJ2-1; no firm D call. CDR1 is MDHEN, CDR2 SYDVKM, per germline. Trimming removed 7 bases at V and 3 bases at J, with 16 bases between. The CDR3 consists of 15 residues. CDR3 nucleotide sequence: TGTGCCAGCACCAAACCGGGTCAGATCTACAATGAGCAGTTCTTC. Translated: CASTKPGQIYNEQFF.

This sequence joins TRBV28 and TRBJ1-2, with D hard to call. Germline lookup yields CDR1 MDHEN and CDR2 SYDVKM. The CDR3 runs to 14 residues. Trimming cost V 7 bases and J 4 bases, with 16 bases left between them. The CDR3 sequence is CASKDGRSAYGYTF. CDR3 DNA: TGTGCCAGCAAAGACGGACGAAGTGCCTATGGCTACACCTTC.

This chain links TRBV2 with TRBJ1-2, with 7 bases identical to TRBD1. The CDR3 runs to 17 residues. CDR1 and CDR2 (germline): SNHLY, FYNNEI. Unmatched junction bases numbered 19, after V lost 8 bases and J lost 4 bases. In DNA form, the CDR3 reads TGTGCCAGCCGGCCCCTTTTTGGACAGGCTGCGTTCTATGGCTACACCTTC. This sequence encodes CASRPLFGQAAFYGYTF.